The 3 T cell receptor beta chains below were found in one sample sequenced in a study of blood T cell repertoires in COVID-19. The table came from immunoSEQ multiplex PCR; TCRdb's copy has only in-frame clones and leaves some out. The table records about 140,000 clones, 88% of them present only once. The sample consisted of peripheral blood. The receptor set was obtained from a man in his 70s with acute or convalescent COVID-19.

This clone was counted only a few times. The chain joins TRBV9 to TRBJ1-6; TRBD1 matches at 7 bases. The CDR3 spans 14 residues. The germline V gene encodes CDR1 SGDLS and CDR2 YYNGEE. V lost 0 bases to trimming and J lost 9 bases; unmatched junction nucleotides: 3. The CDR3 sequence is CASSVDAGGSPLHF. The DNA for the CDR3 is TGTGCCAGCAGCGTAGATGCAGGGGGTTCACCCCTCCACTTT.

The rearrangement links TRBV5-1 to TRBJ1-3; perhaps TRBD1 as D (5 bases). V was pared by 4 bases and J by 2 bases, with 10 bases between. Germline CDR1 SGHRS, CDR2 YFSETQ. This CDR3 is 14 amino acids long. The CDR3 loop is CASSLTGAGNTIYF. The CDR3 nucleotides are TGCGCCAGCAGCCTAACGGGGGCTGGAAACACCATATATTTT.

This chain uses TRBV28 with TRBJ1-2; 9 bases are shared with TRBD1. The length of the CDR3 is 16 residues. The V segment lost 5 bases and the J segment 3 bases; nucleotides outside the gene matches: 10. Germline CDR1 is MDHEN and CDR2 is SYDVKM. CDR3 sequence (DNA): TGTGCCAGCAGTCCATACCGGGACAGGGTGGACTATGGCTACACCTTC. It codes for CASSPYRDRVDYGYTF.